The 32 T cell receptor beta chains presented below share a single source sample, sequenced in a study of monozygotic twins with inflammatory bowel disease. TCRdb re-called the 5' RACE reads; every CDR3 protein appears as one record, without DNA. The table counts 200,000 to 250,000 distinct CDR3 sequences; 7.5% to 8% lies in the top ten. The source material was blood. These receptors originate from a human donor with ulcerative colitis or Crohn's disease, or a healthy co-twin of an affected twin (not recorded which).

The chain carries TRBV12-3 or TRBV12-4 and TRBJ1-5. The CDR3 has 13 amino acids. The CDR3 loop reads CASSDQSNQPQHF.

The rearrangement links TRBV7-2 to TRBJ2-5; no DNA is available, so the TRBD2 call from TCRdb remains unchecked. The CDR3 covers 15 residues. From germline, CDR1 is SGHTA and CDR2 FQGNSA. This chain's CDR3 is CARRREAGRMETQYF.

The genes are TRBV4-1 and TRBJ1-1. This CDR3 has 14 residues. CDR1 is MGHRA, CDR2 YSYEKL, per germline. Here the CDR3 reads CASSQERENTEAFF.

CDR3 loop: CSARTLFLADEAFF. This rearrangement joins TRBV20-1 to TRBJ1-1; the TCRdb D gene call, TRBD1, has no DNA to confirm it. The CDR3 is made up of 14 amino acids. CDR1 and CDR2 from the germline V gene are DFQATT and SNEGSKA (reference sequence).

The V call is TRBV6-1, the J call TRBJ2-7. This CDR3 contains 14 residues. Germline CDR1 and CDR2: MNHNS and SASEGT. CDR3 loop: CASDFVGGSYEQYF.

The gene calls are TRBV6-2 or TRBV6-3 and TRBJ2-1; TCRdb lists TRBD1, though no DNA is available to test this call. CDR1 MNHEY and CDR2 SVGEGT come from the germline V gene. The CDR3 totals 16 residues. CDR3 sequence reads: CASSYDGGGPMAEQFF.

CDR3 loop: CSAPTGFTEAFF. The chain recombines TRBV20-1 with TRBJ1-1; TCRdb's assignment of TRBD1 cannot be checked, as there is no DNA. This CDR3 is 12 amino acids long. The V gene's germline CDR1 is DFQATT and CDR2 SNEGSKA (reference sequence).

The V call is TRBV7-6, the J call TRBJ1-4; the D gene TCRdb calls, TRBD1, cannot be checked with no DNA. This CDR3 is 15 amino acids long. Looked up from germline, CDR1 is SGHVS and CDR2 is FNYEAQ. The chain's CDR3 is CASSYDGQRNEKLFF.

The V and J genes are TRBV5-1 and TRBJ1-3. The CDR3 length is 14 residues. CDR1 is SGHRS, CDR2 YFSETQ, per germline. This CDR3 is CASSPGSTGNTIYF.

J is TRBJ2-3 and V is TRBV5-4; without DNA, the TCRdb call of TRBD2 cannot be checked. Looked up from germline, CDR1 is SGHNT and CDR2 is YYREEE (reference sequence). The CDR3 runs 18 residues. CDR3 sequence reads: CASSGSTSGTSSTDTQYF. Full variable domain (remainder filled in from reference TRBV5-4 and TRBJ2-3): ETGVTQSPTHLIKTRGQQVTLRCSSQSGHNTVSWYQQALGQGPQFIFQYYREEENGRGNFPPRFSGLQFPNYSSELNVNALELDDSALYLCASSGSTSGTSSTDTQYFGPGTRLTVL.

V and J are TRBV6-5 and TRBJ2-5; absent DNA, TCRdb's TRBD1 call cannot be checked. The germline V gene has CDR1 MNHEY and CDR2 SVGAGI. CDR3 length: 11 amino acids. The CDR3: CASSLGVTQYF.

The rearrangement links TRBV3-1 to TRBJ1-6; TCRdb indicates TRBD1, and absent DNA this call remains unverified. Germline V lookup: CDR1 LGHDT, CDR2 YNNKEL (reference sequence). The CDR3 contains 17 residues. The CDR3 spells CASSQTGANSYNSPLHF.

CDR3 in amino acids: CASSSGLPVETQYF. V and J are TRBV7-8 and TRBJ2-5; TCRdb gives TRBD2 as the D gene, but with no DNA this cannot be confirmed. The CDR3 is made up of 14 amino acids. The germline V gene encodes CDR1 SGHVS and CDR2 FQNEAQ.

The genes are TRBV11-2 and TRBJ2-2; no DNA is available, so the TRBD2 call from TCRdb remains unchecked. This CDR3 spans 16 amino acids. CDR1 SGHAT and CDR2 FQNNGV come from the germline V gene. CDR3 region: CASSSQTSGIVGELFF.

V gene TRBV20-1 combines with J gene TRBJ2-1; absent DNA, TCRdb's TRBD2 call cannot be checked. Germline CDR1 DFQATT, CDR2 SNEGSKA (reference sequence). The CDR3 covers 14 residues. CDR3 sequence: CSASRTQLAPEQFF.

J is TRBJ1-3 and V is TRBV27; the TCRdb call, TRBD1, lacks DNA for checking. From germline, CDR1 is MNHEY and CDR2 SMNVEV (reference sequence). The CDR3 consists of 15 residues. CDR3 sequence reads: CASSKGTGAGNTIYF.

The chain's CDR3 is CSAHRPLAGLNSYNEQFF. The rearrangement uses TRBV20-1 and TRBJ2-1; TCRdb picks TRBD2, but there is no DNA to check that call. Germline loops: CDR1 DFQATT, CDR2 SNEGSKA (reference sequence). CDR3 length equals 18 residues.

V gene TRBV12-3 or TRBV12-4 combines with J gene TRBJ1-1; lacking DNA, the TRBD1 call made by TCRdb goes unchecked. The CDR3 loop spans 15 amino acids. CDR3 loop: CASSLRGGGNTEAFF.

The gene calls are TRBV6-5 and TRBJ2-2; TCRdb's D call, TRBD1, is unchecked because there is no DNA. The V gene's germline CDR1 is MNHEY and CDR2 SVGAGI. This CDR3 is built from 12 residues. The CDR3 spells CASRRGAGELFF.

The chain joins TRBV12-3 or TRBV12-4 to TRBJ1-5. The CDR3 loop spans 14 amino acids. CDR3 sequence reads: CASSFRSEGQPQHF.

J is TRBJ2-3 and V is TRBV2; the D call of TRBD2 rests on TCRdb alone, since no DNA is present to check it. The CDR3 has 16 residues. CDR1 is SNHLY, CDR2 FYNNEI, per germline. This CDR3 reads CASSGTSGGAQDTQYF.

V gene TRBV5-1 combines with J gene TRBJ2-5. The CDR3 runs 13 residues. The germline CDR1 and CDR2 sequences are SGHRS and YFSETQ. The CDR3 reads CASSSTGKETQYF.

This rearrangement joins TRBV6-2 or TRBV6-3 to TRBJ2-1; TCRdb indicates TRBD2, and absent DNA this call remains unverified. The CDR3 runs 16 residues. From germline, CDR1 is MNHEY and CDR2 SVGEGT. CDR3 protein: CASSWAGPTRVDEQFF.

CDR3 protein: CSARVGTEGVYGYTF. The V and J genes are TRBV20-1 and TRBJ1-2; the D call from TCRdb, TRBD1, cannot be confirmed without DNA. Germline V lookup: CDR1 DFQATT, CDR2 SNEGSKA (reference sequence). The CDR3 extends over 15 amino acids.

The V call is TRBV13, the J call TRBJ1-1; TCRdb's D gene call, TRBD1, goes unchecked for lack of DNA. The germline CDR1 and CDR2 sequences are PRHDT and FYEKMQ (reference sequence). CDR3 length equals 15 residues. CDR3 amino acids: CASSPLFSEVSEAFF.

The chain is built from TRBV3-1 and TRBJ2-1. This CDR3 has 15 amino acids. Per the germline V gene, CDR1 is LGHDT and CDR2 is YNNKEL (reference sequence). The CDR3 is CASSQDHKLYNEQFF.

The V gene is TRBV7-3, the J gene TRBJ1-2. CDR1 and CDR2 (germline): SGHTA, FQGTGA. The CDR3 contains 16 residues. The CDR3: CASSLYVGSRDDGYTF.

The chain carries TRBV30 and TRBJ2-2; no DNA is available, so the TRBD2 call from TCRdb remains unchecked. The CDR3 consists of 16 residues. In germline, CDR1 is GTSNPN, CDR2 SVGIG (reference sequence). The chain's CDR3 is CAWSVLDYREAGELFF.

The genes are TRBV7-2 and TRBJ2-5; TCRdb indicates TRBD1, and absent DNA this call remains unverified. CDR1 is SGHTA, CDR2 FQGNSA, per germline. The CDR3 is 17 residues long. The CDR3 loop reads CASSLSDSAILQETQYF. Full variable domain (rest looked up from reference TRBV7-2 and TRBJ2-5): GAGVSQSPSNKVTEKGKDVELRCDPISGHTALYWYRQSLGQGLEFLIYFQGNSAPDKSGLPSDRFSAERTGGSVSTLTIQRTQQEDSAVYLCASSLSDSAILQETQYFGPGTRLLVL.

The rearrangement joins TRBV4-2 to TRBJ1-2. This CDR3 comprises 14 residues. CDR1 is LGHNA, CDR2 YNFKEQ, per germline. The CDR3 region is CASSQDRVNYGYTF.

This rearrangement joins TRBV20-1 to TRBJ2-7; the D call of TRBD1 rests on TCRdb alone, since no DNA is present to check it. There are 14 residues in the CDR3. From germline, CDR1 is DFQATT and CDR2 SNEGSKA (reference sequence). The chain's CDR3 is CSARDSTGFYEQYF.

This chain connects TRBV20-1 to TRBJ1-5; TCRdb designates TRBD1, a call that cannot be tested without DNA. The germline gives CDR1 DFQATT, CDR2 SNEGSKA (reference sequence). The CDR3 runs to 15 residues. CDR3: CSATRLNPGNQPQHF.